This T cell receptor (beta chain) is from a study of cytomegalovirus exposure and HLA in healthy donors. Measured with immunoSEQ multiplex PCR; TCRdb has only the in-frame clones, and not every one. The sample records about 49,000 clones, almost 95% being singletons. Trimming stripped 1 base from V and 4 bases from J, with 13 bases between. The CDR3 contains 15 residues. The germline gives CDR1 SGHAT, CDR2 FQNNGV. The receptor comes from a young man in good health and CMV-seronegative. Sequencing was done on a sample of PBMCs. This chain links TRBV11-2 with TRBJ1-1, with D hard to call. Written as DNA, the CDR3 is TGTGCCAGCAGCTTAGCTTCTTTCCTAGGCACTGAAGCTTTCTTT. This sequence encodes CASSLASFLGTEAFF. The entire variable domain, with the rest obtained from reference TRBV11-2 and TRBJ1-1, is as follows: EAGVAQSPRYKIIEKRQSVAFWCNPISGHATLYWYQQILGQGPKLLIQFQNNGVVDDSQLPKDRFSAERLKGVDSTLKIQPAKLEDSAVYLCASSLASFLGTEAFFGQGTRLTVV.